One sample yielded the 25 T cell receptor beta chains listed below, sequenced in a study of T cells in women clearing cervical HPV infection. Assay used: immunoSEQ multiplex PCR; TCRdb lists only in-frame clones, some missing. Seen in this sample are tens of thousands of clones; the ten most common clones hold under 40%. Sequenced input: blood buffy coat. These receptors were obtained from a woman aged 18-70 years with a cervical HPV16 infection that either progressed to CIN3+ or cleared (not recorded which).

This chain's CDR3 is CASSLADTSNQPQYF. The DNA read from the CDR3 is TGTGCCAGCAGCTTAGCGGACACGAGCAATCAGCCG. The J gene is TRBJ2-3, the V gene TRBV7-8; D may be TRBD1 (5 bases). The sequenced fragment ends 3 residues before the CDR3 boundary, so the rest is inferred from the germline J gene. Germline CDR1 reads SGHVS; CDR2 reads FQNEAQ. This CDR3 comprises 15 residues.

Concerning this clone itself: The CDR3 end lies 3 residues beyond the end of the read and is filled in from the germline J gene. The chain is built from TRBV20-1 and TRBJ2-5, with no clear D. Germline V gives CDR1 DFQATT, CDR2 SNEGSKA (reference sequence). The CDR3 consists of 12 residues. The V end lost 1 base, the J end lost 5 bases, and 8 bases lay between the germline ends. The covered CDR3 bases are TGCAGTGCTAGAGCAAACGGGGAGACC. Protein: CSARANGET. The whole CDR3 sequence reads CSARANGETQYF.

To note about this clone: The read falls 3 residues short of the CDR3 end, and the missing part is taken from the germline J gene. The J gene is TRBJ2-3, the V gene TRBV29-1, with 12 bases fitting TRBD2. The CDR3 extends over 17 amino acids. V dropped 4 bases and J dropped 4; count of bases not matched to a gene: 12. Germline values: CDR1 SQVTM, CDR2 ANQGSEA. The CDR3 DNA, read in part, is TGCAGCGTTGTTCCCTCGTGGACTAGCGGGGTCCCAGATACG. Residues: CSVVPSWTSGVPDT. The entire CDR3 sequence reads CSVVPSWTSGVPDTQYF.

Comment on this clone: The read falls 3 residues short of the CDR3 end, and the missing part is taken from the germline J gene. V usage is TRBV7-2 and J usage is TRBJ2-1; D perhaps matches TRBD2 (6 bases). The CDR3 spans 16 residues. In germline, CDR1 is SGHTA, CDR2 FQGNSA. Trimming cost V 0 bases and J 9 bases, with 18 bases left between them. CDR3 region: CASSLARDFPRGEQFF. CDR3 bases read: TGTGCCAGCAGCTTAGCCCGGGACTTCCCTCGCGGTGAG.

In regard to this clone: The CDR3 goes on 3 residues after the read ends, and that part is filled in from the germline J gene. V gene TRBV4-1 combines with J gene TRBJ1-1, with TRBD1 identical over 10 bases. The V gene's germline CDR1 is MGHRA and CDR2 YSYEKL. Unmatched junction bases numbered 5, after V lost 3 bases and J lost 4 bases. This CDR3 has 15 residues. This chain's CDR3 is CASSQATGGSTEAFF. Partial CDR3 DNA: TGCGCCAGCAGCCAGGCGACAGGGGGCTCCACTGAA.

Regarding this clone: The read gets to within 3 residues of the CDR3 end, and the germline J gene fills in the rest. In the same sample, other DNA sequences code for this CDR3. The rearrangement joins TRBV7-2 to TRBJ1-3; the D is unclear. This CDR3 is 15 amino acids long. Trimming removed 1 base from V and 2 bases from J, with 9 bases in between. Germline assignment: CDR1 SGHTA and CDR2 FQGNSA. The CDR3 loop reads CASSLVMGAGNTIYF. The part of the CDR3 DNA that was read is TGTGCCAGCAGCTTAGTAATGGGCGCTGGAAACACC.

Concerning this clone itself: The read terminates 3 residues before the CDR3 end, so the remaining end is supplied by the germline J gene. This chain connects TRBV20-1 to TRBJ2-1; tentatively, D is TRBD2 (7 bases). V lost 6 bases, J lost 8 bases, and 20 bases lay in between. Germline CDR1 and CDR2: DFQATT and SNEGSKA (reference sequence). The CDR3 length is 14 residues. The CDR3: CSAKGGGAGHEQFF. The part of the CDR3 DNA that was read is TGCAGTGCAAAGGGGGGGGGCGCAGGTCATGAG.

Concerning this clone itself: The read stops 3 residues short of the end of the CDR3; the missing end is completed from the germline J gene. The chain joins TRBV10-3 to TRBJ2-3; TRBD1 might be the D (7 bases). Germline CDR1 ENHRY, CDR2 SYGVKD. The length of the CDR3 is 16 residues. This CDR3 is CAISGGPGGGGETQYF. The DNA read from the CDR3 is TGTGCCATCAGTGGGGGGCCAGGGGGAGGCGGAGAGACG.

On this clone itself: Coverage ceases 3 residues before the CDR3 finishes, and the germline J gene fills in the end. This chain links TRBV2 with TRBJ2-2; D is undetermined. CDR3 size: 14 residues. Germline values: CDR1 SNHLY, CDR2 FYNNEI. The part of the CDR3 DNA that was read is TGTGCCAGCAGTGAAGTCCCGCGTGTCTCACCG. Translation gives CASSEVPRVSP. The full CDR3 protein is CASSEVPRVSPLFF.

With regard to this clone: The read terminates 3 residues ahead of where the CDR3 ends, so the germline J gene completes it. The chain carries TRBV7-6 and TRBJ2-3; 10 bases fit TRBD2. Germline V gives CDR1 SGHVS, CDR2 FNYEAQ. V lost 1 base to trimming and J lost 7 bases; unmatched junction nucleotides: 14. The CDR3 is 18 amino acids. CDR3 bases read: TGTGCCAGCAGCTTAGTAGAAGGCCCTAGCGGGAGCGAGTATACG. Protein: CASSLVEGPSGSEYT. The full CDR3 protein is CASSLVEGPSGSEYTQYF.

Worth noting for this clone: The read stops 3 residues short of the end of the CDR3; the missing end is completed from the germline J gene. The chain is built from TRBV5-1 and TRBJ1-4; D unresolved. The V end was cut by 0 bases, the J end by 10 bases, with 10 bases between. Germline assignment: CDR1 SGHRS and CDR2 YFSETQ. The CDR3 runs to 13 residues. The part of the CDR3 DNA that was read is TGCGCCAGCAGCTTGGACGGGGTAGGAAAA. Protein sequence: CASSLDGVGK. The full-length CDR3 reads as CASSLDGVGKLFF.

Notes on this clone: One end of the junction varies from germline; a read error may be responsible. The CDR3 spells CASSLGSYGYTF. CDR3 DNA (partial): TGCGCCAGCAGTTTGGGTAGCTATGGC. This sequence joins TRBV5-1 and TRBJ1-2; D uncertain. The read comes to an end 3 residues before the CDR3 does, leaving the germline J gene to fill in the end. The CDR3 is 12 amino acids. The germline gives CDR1 SGHRS, CDR2 YFSETQ.

Worth noting for this clone: The observed sequence ends 3 residues before the CDR3 terminus, with the missing tail filled in from the germline J gene. The J gene is TRBJ2-2, the V gene TRBV7-3, with D maybe TRBD2 (5 bases). The CDR3 runs to 16 residues. Per germline, CDR1 SGHTA and CDR2 FQGTGA. V gave up 4 bases and J gave up 5 bases, with 17 bases separating them. The part of the CDR3 DNA that was read is TGTGCCAGCAGCTCCTCGGGCGGGCGAGGAACCGGGGAG. It translates to CASSSSGGRGTGE. The full-length CDR3 reads as CASSSSGGRGTGELFF.

Details on this clone: The observed sequence ends 3 residues before the CDR3 terminus, with the missing tail filled in from the germline J gene. The rearrangement links TRBV13 to TRBJ2-3; 7 bases agree with TRBD1. The germline CDR1 and CDR2 sequences are PRHDT and FYEKMQ (reference sequence). CDR3 size: 17 residues. Trimming at V came to 2 bases and at J to 3 bases, leaving 11 bases not matched to a gene. Here the CDR3 reads CASSLLGGAVGTDTQYF. The CDR3 bases that were read are TGTGCCAGCAGCTTATTAGGGGGCGCGGTAGGAACAGATACG.

With respect to this clone: The read terminates 3 residues ahead of where the CDR3 ends, so the germline J gene completes it. The chain carries TRBV20-1 and TRBJ2-7; tentative D call: TRBD1 (5 bases). Trimming stripped 3 bases from V and 3 bases from J, with 9 bases between. This CDR3 is built from 12 residues. Germline V CDR1 and CDR2: DFQATT, SNEGSKA (reference sequence). The chain's CDR3 is CSASQGYYEQYF. CDR3 DNA (partial): TGCAGTGCTAGTCAGGGATACTACGAG.

As concerns this clone: The read ends 3 residues before the CDR3 terminus; that terminus is restored from the germline J gene. The V and J genes are TRBV7-6 and TRBJ2-1; perhaps TRBD2 as D (5 bases). The V end was cut by 4 bases, the J end by 0 bases, with 16 bases between. Germline loops: CDR1 SGHVS, CDR2 FNYEAQ. This CDR3 has 17 residues. The sequenced part of the CDR3 DNA is TGTGCCAGCAGCTCCCCAAGCGGAACGGGCTCCTACAATGAG. Protein sequence: CASSSPSGTGSYNE. The full CDR3 protein is CASSSPSGTGSYNEQFF.

Of note for this clone: The CDR3 end falls 3 residues outside the read, so it is completed with the germline J gene. The rearrangement joins TRBV5-1 to TRBJ2-7; the D is unclear. Germline-derived CDR1 and CDR2 are SGHRS and YFSETQ. Trimming pared 0 bases from V and 3 bases from J, leaving 7 bases between. The length of the CDR3 is 13 residues. CDR3 DNA, as far as it was read: TGCGCCAGCAGCTTGGAAGGGTTCTACGAG. It specifies CASSLEGFYE. The CDR3 in full is CASSLEGFYEQYF. The whole variable domain, filled in from reference TRBV5-1 and TRBJ2-7, reads KAGVTQTPRYLIKTRGQQVTLSCSPISGHRSVSWYQQTPGQGLQFLFEYFSETQRNKGNFPGRFSGRQFSNSRSEMNVSTLELGDSALYLCASSLEGFYEQYFGPGTRLTVT.

The CDR3 loop is CAISELRQGDEQYF. Partial CDR3 DNA: TGTGCCATCAGTGAGCTACGGCAGGGGGACGAG. The gene calls are TRBV10-3 and TRBJ2-7; 7 bases match TRBD1. Read coverage stops 3 residues before the CDR3 terminus; the germline J gene supplies the remainder. Looked up from germline, CDR1 is ENHRY and CDR2 is SYGVKD. CDR3 size: 14 residues. Trimming took 2 bases from V and 5 from J; bases not matched to a gene: 6.

Details on this clone: The CDR3 is cut off 3 residues early in the read; its end comes from the germline J gene. The chain recombines TRBV7-8 with TRBJ2-7; the D is unclear. The V end was cut by 0 bases, the J end by 0 bases, with 9 bases between. Germline-derived CDR1 and CDR2 are SGHVS and FQNEAQ. The CDR3 runs to 15 residues. The CDR3 spells CASSLASPSSYEQYF. CDR3 bases read: TGTGCCAGCAGCTTAGCGAGCCCCTCCTCCTACGAG.

In regard to this clone: The read terminates 3 residues ahead of where the CDR3 ends, so the germline J gene completes it. This chain uses TRBV2 with TRBJ2-1, with 8 bases lining up with TRBD1. Germline V gene lookup returns CDR1 SNHLY and CDR2 FYNNEI. The CDR3 extends over 15 amino acids. V lost 7 bases to trimming and J lost 4 bases; unmatched junction nucleotides: 9. The CDR3 here is CASNAGTGPYNEQFF. Incomplete CDR3 DNA: TGTGCCAGCAACGCCGGGACAGGCCCTTACAATGAG. Using reference TRBV2 and TRBJ2-1 for the parts outside the CDR3, the full variable domain is EPEVTQTPSHQVTQMGQEVILRCVPISNHLYFYWYRQILGQKVEFLVSFYNNEISEKSEIFDDQFSVERPDGSNFTLKIRSTKLEDSAMYFCASNAGTGPYNEQFFGPGTRLTVL.

Comments on this clone: The read gets to within 3 residues of the CDR3 end, and the germline J gene fills in the rest. The chain carries TRBV12-3 or TRBV12-4 and TRBJ1-1; 7 bases map to TRBD1. The CDR3 has 14 residues. After removal of 6 bases from V and 3 bases from J, the junction contained 7 bases not matched to a gene. CDR3 region: CASRPTGEDTEAFF. The sequenced part of the CDR3 DNA is TGTGCCAGCAGGCCTACAGGGGAAGACACTGAA.

Turning to this clone: Read data end 3 residues before the CDR3 end; the end is taken from the germline J gene. The chain combines TRBV19 with TRBJ2-5, with TRBD2 matching 7 bases. Trimming took 5 bases from V and 7 from J; bases not matched to a gene: 7. The CDR3 totals 13 residues. The germline CDR1 and CDR2 sequences are LNHDA and SQIVND (reference sequence). The CDR3 bases that were read are TGTGCCAGTAGTGGCGGGGGAGTGGGGACC. Translation gives CASSGGGVGT. In full, the CDR3 is CASSGGGVGTQYF.

For this clone: The missing CDR3 end, 3 residues past where the read stops, is filled in from the germline J gene. The chain joins TRBV30 to TRBJ1-2; 8 bases are shared with TRBD1. The germline CDR1 and CDR2 sequences are GTSNPN and SVGIG (reference sequence). The CDR3 sequence is 13 residues long. CDR3 bases read: TGTGCCTGGACCAATCAGGGGGCGCACGGC. It translates to CAWTNQGAHG. The whole CDR3 region reads CAWTNQGAHGYTF.

Points on this clone: The sequence runs out 3 residues before the end of the CDR3; the remainder is reconstructed from the germline J gene. J is TRBJ2-7 and V is TRBV18; D not resolved. The CDR3 consists of 14 residues. Germline assignment: CDR1 KGHSH and CDR2 LQKENI. Between the trimmed V and J ends, which lost 3 bases and 0 bases, there was a span of 9 bases. CDR3 DNA, as far as it was read: TGTGCCAGCTCACCCCCGGGTAGCTCCTACGAG. It yields the protein CASSPPGSSYE. The full CDR3 protein reads CASSPPGSSYEQYF.

As regards this clone: The read halts 3 residues ahead of the CDR3 end, with the missing end drawn from the germline J gene. This rearrangement joins TRBV18 to TRBJ2-2, with 7 bases lining up with TRBD1. CDR1 and CDR2 (germline): KGHSH, LQKENI. The CDR3 has 15 residues. CDR3 sequence: CASSPWDRTNEKLFF. CDR3 DNA (partial): TGTGCCAGCTCACCCTGGGACAGAACTAATGAAAAG.